Listed here are 13 T cell receptor beta chains from one sample, sequenced in a study of OX40 agonist ivuxolimab in advanced cancers. The library was prepared using the immunoSEQ multiplex PCR assay. The table comes from immuneACCESS by way of TCRdb, which keeps in-frame sequences with V and J called. Part of the clones is missing from these tables; in studies checked, under half for an unresolved V gene and the rest for unknown reasons. Within this sample are 50,000 or so clones, with about nine tenths of them counted one time only. Less than 8% of the sample is held by the ten biggest clonotypes. The specimen comprised CD4+ or CD8+ T cells sorted from blood, sampled in a trial of the OX40 agonist ivuxolimab. Every receptor here comes from an adult with an advanced solid tumor such as melanoma, head and neck, liver or kidney cancer.

J is TRBJ2-7 and V is TRBV5-8; TRBD1 matches 7 bases. The germline V gene has CDR1 SGHTS and CDR2 YDEGEE. V lost 4 bases to trimming and J lost 6 bases; unmatched junction nucleotides: 4. The CDR3 loop spans 12 amino acids. CDR3 region: CASSRDRVEQYV. The CDR3 nucleotides are TGTGCCAGCAGCCGAGACAGGGTCGAGCAGTACGTC.

The chain combines TRBV4-2 with TRBJ2-3; perhaps TRBD2 as D (5 bases). Trimming removed 0 bases from V and 9 bases from J, with 19 bases in between. This CDR3 contains 16 residues. Germline CDR1 reads LGHNA; CDR2 reads YNFKEQ. CDR3 in DNA: TGTGCCAGCAGCCAAGATCGGGGAGACTCCCCAGGCACGCAGTATTTT. Its translation: CASSQDRGDSPGTQYF.

This clone was detected a few times. CDR3 coding DNA: TGTGCCAGCAGTCCCTTACAGCTCCGTCGTCAAGAGACCCAGTACTTC. It yields the protein CASSPLQLRRQETQYF. V usage is TRBV28 and J usage is TRBJ2-5; D gene ambiguous. Germline V gene lookup returns CDR1 MDHEN and CDR2 SYDVKM. The CDR3 has 16 amino acids. V was cut by 5 bases and J by 2 bases, with 18 bases left in between. Full variable domain (missing parts from reference TRBV28 and TRBJ2-5): DVKVTQSSRYLVKRTGEKVFLECVQDMDHENMFWYRQDPGLGLRLIYFSYDVKMKEKGDIPEGYSVSREKKERFSLILESASTNQTSMYLCASSPLQLRRQETQYFGPGTRLLVL.

This chain links TRBV7-2 with TRBJ2-7; D gene uncertain. Germline assignment: CDR1 SGHTA and CDR2 FQGNSA. Trimming left V 5 bases short and J 5 bases short, with 13 bases between. This CDR3 has 13 residues. The CDR3 sequence is CASSPVPGDEQYV. The CDR3 nucleotides read TGTGCCAGCAGCCCCGTCCCGGGTGACGAGCAGTACGTC.

On this clone: This is likely a read error, given that the CDR3 carries no conserved phenylalanine or tryptophan at its end. This CDR3 is CSVWGADTQYL. CDR3 bases: TGCAGCGTTTGGGGCGCAGATACGCAGTATCTT. The rearrangement uses TRBV29-1 and TRBJ2-3, with a weak D call TRBD1 (5 bases). V was shortened by 5 bases and J by 4 bases, with 7 bases between the two germline ends. The germline CDR1 and CDR2 sequences are SQVTM and ANQGSEA. The length of the CDR3 is 11 residues.

This chain connects TRBV6-5 to TRBJ1-4, with D possibly being TRBD1 (6 bases). Between the trimmed V and J ends, which lost 2 bases and 7 bases, there was a span of 17 bases. CDR3 size: 16 residues. Germline CDR1 and CDR2: MNHEY and SVGAGI. CDR3 DNA sequence: TGTGCCAGCAGTTACCTACAGGGAGGGGTCGGTGAAAAACTGTTTTTT. It encodes CASSYLQGGVGEKLFF.

This clone was seen a few times. The chain employs TRBV11-2 and TRBJ1-2; weak D call: TRBD1 (6 bases). The length of the CDR3 is 18 residues. V lost 4 bases and J 8 bases, leaving 29 bases between the germline ends. CDR1 and CDR2 (germline): SGHAT, FQNNGV. The CDR3 is CASSSNSGTSFSWYGYTF. In DNA form, the CDR3 reads TGTGCCAGCAGCTCCAACTCCGGGACAAGTTTCTCATGGTACGGCTACACCTTC.

The chain combines TRBV19 with TRBJ2-3; weak D call: TRBD2 (5 bases). The V end was cut by 3 bases, the J end by 5 bases, with 12 bases between. The CDR3 is 14 amino acids. CDR1 is LNHDA, CDR2 SQIVND, per germline (reference sequence). The CDR3 region is CASSILGGVDTQYF. In DNA form, the CDR3 reads TGTGCCAGTAGTATTCTCGGAGGAGTAGATACGCAGTATTTT. Based on the CDR3 plus reference TRBV19 and TRBJ2-3, the full variable domain is DGGITQSPKYLFRKEGQNVTLSCEQNLNHDAMYWYRQDPGQGLRLIYYSQIVNDFQKGDIAEGYSVSREKKESFPLTVTSAQKNPTAFYLCASSILGGVDTQYFGPGTRLTVL.

J is TRBJ1-2 and V is TRBV11-2; D is possibly TRBD1 (5 bases). The V end lost 1 base, the J end lost 4 bases, and 10 bases lay between the germline ends. The germline CDR1 and CDR2 sequences are SGHAT and FQNNGV. There are 14 residues in the CDR3. The CDR3 is CASSLGSRAYGYTF. CDR3 bases: TGTGCCAGCAGCTTAGGGAGCAGGGCCTATGGCTACACCTTC.

The rearrangement joins TRBV28 to TRBJ2-3; 7 bases fit TRBD2. V lost 8 bases and J lost 4; bases outside the gene matches: 6. This CDR3 contains 13 residues. From germline, CDR1 is MDHEN and CDR2 SYDVKM. The CDR3: CASHTSVPDTQYF. The CDR3 region has the DNA TGTGCCAGCCATACTAGCGTCCCAGATACGCAGTATTTT.

The chain recombines TRBV28 with TRBJ2-7, with 7 bases matching TRBD1. V shed 5 bases, J shed 3 bases, and the junction held 4 bases outside the gene matches. Germline values: CDR1 MDHEN, CDR2 SYDVKM. This CDR3 region has 13 residues. The CDR3 bases are TGTGCCAGCAGTGGGGACAGCCTCTACGAGCAGTACTTC. Translating it yields CASSGDSLYEQYF.

This clone was seen a single time. The same CDR3 can be traced to other DNA sequences in this sample. The gene calls are TRBV2 and TRBJ2-7; the D gene is possibly TRBD1 (6 bases). CDR1 is SNHLY and CDR2 is FYNNEI in the germline V gene. Trimming pared 8 bases from V and 3 bases from J, leaving 20 bases between. The CDR3 totals 15 residues. The DNA for the CDR3 is TGTGCCAGCGGGACACCAACAAGTCAGGGCTACGAGCAGTACTTC. It encodes CASGTPTSQGYEQYF.

The genes are TRBV7-7 and TRBJ2-1; 8 bases match TRBD2. Germline values: CDR1 SSHAT, CDR2 FNYEAQ (reference sequence). Trimming cost V 1 base and J 6 bases; bases outside gene matches: 11. The CDR3 is 17 residues long. The CDR3 bases are TGTGCCAGCAGCTTAGATTCGGGGGGGACCCTTCTCAATGAGCAGTTCTTC. Its translation is CASSLDSGGTLLNEQFF.